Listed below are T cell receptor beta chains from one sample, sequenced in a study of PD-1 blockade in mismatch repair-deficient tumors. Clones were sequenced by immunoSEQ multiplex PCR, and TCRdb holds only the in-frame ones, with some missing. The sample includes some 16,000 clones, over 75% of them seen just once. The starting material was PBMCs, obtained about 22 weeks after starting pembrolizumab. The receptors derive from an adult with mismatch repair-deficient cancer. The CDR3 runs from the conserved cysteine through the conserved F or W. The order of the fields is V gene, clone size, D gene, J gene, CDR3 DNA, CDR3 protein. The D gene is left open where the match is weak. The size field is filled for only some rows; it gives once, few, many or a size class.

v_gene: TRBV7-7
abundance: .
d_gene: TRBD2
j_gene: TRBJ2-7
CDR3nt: TGTGCTAGCAGCTCCGGACCGAGCGGGAGCGGTTACGAGCAGTACTTC
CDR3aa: CASSSGPSGSGYEQYF

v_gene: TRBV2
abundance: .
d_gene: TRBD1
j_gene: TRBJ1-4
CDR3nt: TGTGCCAGCAGGACCTCGCCAACAGGGGCCGAAAAACTGTTTTTT
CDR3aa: CASRTSPTGAEKLFF

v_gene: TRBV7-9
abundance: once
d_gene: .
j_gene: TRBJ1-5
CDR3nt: TGTGCCAGCAGCTACGACAGGAGCAATCAGCCCCAGCATTTT
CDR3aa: CASSYDRSNQPQHF

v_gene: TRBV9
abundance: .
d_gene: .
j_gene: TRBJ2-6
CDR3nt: TGTGCCAGCAGCGTAGGGCTAGCAAGGGCCGGGGCCAACGTCCTGACTTTC
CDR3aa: CASSVGLARAGANVLTF

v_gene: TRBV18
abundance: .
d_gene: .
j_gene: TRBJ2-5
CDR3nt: TGTGCCAGCTCACCACGAGCCGTAGGGGAAGAGACCCAGTACTTC
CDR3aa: CASSPRAVGEETQYF

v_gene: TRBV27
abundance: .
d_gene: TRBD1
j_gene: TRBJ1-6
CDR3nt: TGTGCCAGCAGTCAAGGACAGGGGTTTAATTCACCCCTCCACTTT
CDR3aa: CASSQGQGFNSPLHF

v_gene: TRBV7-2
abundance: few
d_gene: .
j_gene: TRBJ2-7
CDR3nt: TGTGCCTCTGATTACGGCTACGAGCAGTACTTC
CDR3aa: CASDYGYEQYF

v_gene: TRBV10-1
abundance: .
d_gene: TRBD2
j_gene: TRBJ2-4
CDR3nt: TGCGCCAGCAGTGAGCGGTATGGGGCGGGAGAGCTTAAAAACATTCAGTACTTC
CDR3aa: CASSERYGAGELKNIQYF

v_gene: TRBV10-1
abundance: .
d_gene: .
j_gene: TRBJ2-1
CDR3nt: TGCGCCAGCAGTGGTGCGGCCAGCAACTACAATGAGCAGTTCTTC
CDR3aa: CASSGAASNYNEQFF

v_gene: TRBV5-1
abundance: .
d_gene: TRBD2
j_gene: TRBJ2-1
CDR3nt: TGCGCCAGCAGCTTCGGGAGGGGGAATGAGCAGTTCTTC
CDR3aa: CASSFGRGNEQFF

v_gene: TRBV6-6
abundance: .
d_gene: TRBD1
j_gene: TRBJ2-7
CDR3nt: TGTGCCAGTACGGGACAGGGAGATACCTACGAGCAGTACTTC
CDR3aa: CASTGQGDTYEQYF

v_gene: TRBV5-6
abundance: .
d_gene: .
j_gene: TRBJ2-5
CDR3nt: TGTGCCAGCACCCGGTTAGATCGCAGGGCCTCTTGGGAGACCCAGTACTTC
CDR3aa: CASTRLDRRASWETQYF

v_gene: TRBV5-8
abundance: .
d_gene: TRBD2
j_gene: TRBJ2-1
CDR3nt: TGTGCCAGCAGCTTGTCTAGCGGGAGCTTCTATGAGCAGTTCTTC
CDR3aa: CASSLSSGSFYEQFF

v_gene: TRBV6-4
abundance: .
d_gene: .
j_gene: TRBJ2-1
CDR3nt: TGTGCCAGCAGTCTCCGTATTGGGCTTGAGCAGTTCTTC
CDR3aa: CASSLRIGLEQFF

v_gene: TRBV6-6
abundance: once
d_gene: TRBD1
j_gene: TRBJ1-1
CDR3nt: TGTGCCAGCAGCGTCGGGACAGTCGAAGCTTTCTTT
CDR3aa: CASSVGTVEAFF

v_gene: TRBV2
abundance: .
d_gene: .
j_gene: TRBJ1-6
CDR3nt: TGTGCCAGCGATAGGAGCCAGTCTTCACCCCTCCACTTT
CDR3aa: CASDRSQSSPLHF

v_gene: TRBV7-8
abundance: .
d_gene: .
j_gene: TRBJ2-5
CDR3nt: TGTGCCAGCAGCCCCCATCATAGAGGGTCGGAGCAAGAGACCCAGTACTTC
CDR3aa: CASSPHHRGSEQETQYF

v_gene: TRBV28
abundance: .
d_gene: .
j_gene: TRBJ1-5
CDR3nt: TGTGCCAGCAGTTTAAGTAAGCTGAGCAATCAGCCCCAGCATTTT
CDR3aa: CASSLSKLSNQPQHF

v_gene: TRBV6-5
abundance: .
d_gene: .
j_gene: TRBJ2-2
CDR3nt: TGTGCCAGCAGCAACAGGAACACCGGGGAGCTGTTTTTT
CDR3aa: CASSNRNTGELFF

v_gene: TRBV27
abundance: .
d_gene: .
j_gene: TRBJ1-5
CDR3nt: TGTGCCAGCAGCCTATTTCCCCACAACACAGCCCAGCATTTT
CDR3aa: CASSLFPHNTAQHF

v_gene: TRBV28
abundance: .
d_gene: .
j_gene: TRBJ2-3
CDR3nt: TGTGCCAGCAGTTTATTTGGCGCGTGGGGGCACAAAACAGATACGCAGTATTTT
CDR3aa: CASSLFGAWGHKTDTQYF

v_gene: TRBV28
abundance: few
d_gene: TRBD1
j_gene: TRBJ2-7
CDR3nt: TGTGCCAGCAGTTCAGGGACAGGGGTGCACGAGCAGTACTTC
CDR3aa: CASSSGTGVHEQYF

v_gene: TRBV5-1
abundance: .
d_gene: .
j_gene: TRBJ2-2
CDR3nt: TGCGCCAGCAGCCAGGCTATGCCGAACACCGGGGAGCTGTTTTTT
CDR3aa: CASSQAMPNTGELFF

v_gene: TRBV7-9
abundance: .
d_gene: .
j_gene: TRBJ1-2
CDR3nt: TGTGCCAGCAGCCCTACAGGGAACTATGGCTACACCTTC
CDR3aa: CASSPTGNYGYTF

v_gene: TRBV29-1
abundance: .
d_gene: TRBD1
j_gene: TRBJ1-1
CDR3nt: TGCAGCGTCCTCGGACAGGTGAACACTGAAGCTTTCTTT
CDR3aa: CSVLGQVNTEAFF

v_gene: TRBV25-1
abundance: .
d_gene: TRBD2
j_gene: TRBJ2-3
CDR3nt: TGTGCCAGCAGTGAATATGGGAATAGCGGGAGGGTAGCAGATACGCAGTATTTT
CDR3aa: CASSEYGNSGRVADTQYF

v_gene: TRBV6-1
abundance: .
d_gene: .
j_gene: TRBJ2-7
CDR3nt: TGTGCCAGCAGTGAACACAGCCCCTACGAGCAGTACTTC
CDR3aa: CASSEHSPYEQYF

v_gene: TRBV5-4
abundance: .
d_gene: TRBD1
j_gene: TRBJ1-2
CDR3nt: TGTGCCAGCAGCTTCGGACAGGCTAACTATGGCTACACCTTC
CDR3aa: CASSFGQANYGYTF

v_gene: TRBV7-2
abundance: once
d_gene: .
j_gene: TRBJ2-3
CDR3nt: TGTGCCAGCAGCTTATATACAGATACGCAGTATTTT
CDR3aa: CASSLYTDTQYF

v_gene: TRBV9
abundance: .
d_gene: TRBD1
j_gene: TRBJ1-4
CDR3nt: TGTGCCAGCAGCGCCGGACAGGGGGCGCGGAATGAAAAACTGTTTTTT
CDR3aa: CASSAGQGARNEKLFF

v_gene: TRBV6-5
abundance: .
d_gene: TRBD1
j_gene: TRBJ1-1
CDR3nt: TGTGCCAGCACCCAAAGGACAGGGAACACTGAAGCTTTCTTT
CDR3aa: CASTQRTGNTEAFF

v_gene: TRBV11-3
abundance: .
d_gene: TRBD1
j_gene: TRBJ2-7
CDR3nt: TGTGCCAGCAGCTTAGGAGACAGGGGGTCCTCCTACGAGCAGTACTTC
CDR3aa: CASSLGDRGSSYEQYF

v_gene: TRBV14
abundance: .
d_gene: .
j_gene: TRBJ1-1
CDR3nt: TGTGCCAGCAGCCGACCGGGACAGAACACTGAAGCTTTCTTT
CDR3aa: CASSRPGQNTEAFF

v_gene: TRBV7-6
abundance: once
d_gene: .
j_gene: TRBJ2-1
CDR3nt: TGTGCCAGCAGCCCAGGACATTCTCTTGGGGATGAGCAGTTCTTC
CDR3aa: CASSPGHSLGDEQFF

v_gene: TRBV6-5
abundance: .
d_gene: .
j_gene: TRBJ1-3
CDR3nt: TGTGCCAGCAAGGCGGGACCGACCTCTGGAAACACCATATATTTT
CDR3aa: CASKAGPTSGNTIYF

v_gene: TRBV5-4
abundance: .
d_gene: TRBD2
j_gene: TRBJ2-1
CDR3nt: TGTGCCAGCAGCGGGGACTCTAGCGGGAGCATAAATGAGCAGTTCTTC
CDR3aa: CASSGDSSGSINEQFF

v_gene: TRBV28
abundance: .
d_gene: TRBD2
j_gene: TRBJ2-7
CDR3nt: TGTGCCAGCAGCCAGGGACTAGCGGGGCCCGACTACGAGCAGTACTTC
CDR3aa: CASSQGLAGPDYEQYF

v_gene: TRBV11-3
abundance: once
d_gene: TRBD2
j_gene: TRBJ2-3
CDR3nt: TGTGCCAGCAGCTTAGCCTCTAGCGGGAGCACAGATACGCAGTATTTT
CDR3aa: CASSLASSGSTDTQYF

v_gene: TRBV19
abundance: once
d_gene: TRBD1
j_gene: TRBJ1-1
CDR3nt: TGTGCCAGTAGAACGCAGGGGGCCAACACTGAAGCTTTCTTT
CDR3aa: CASRTQGANTEAFF

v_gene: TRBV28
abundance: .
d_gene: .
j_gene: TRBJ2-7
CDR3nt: TGTGCCAGATTTGCTGGAGGGGCCAGCGAGCAGTACTTC
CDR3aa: CARFAGGASEQYF

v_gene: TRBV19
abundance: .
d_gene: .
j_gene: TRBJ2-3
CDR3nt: TGTGCCAGTAGTCCCCAGGGAAGCACAGATACGCAGTATTTT
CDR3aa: CASSPQGSTDTQYF

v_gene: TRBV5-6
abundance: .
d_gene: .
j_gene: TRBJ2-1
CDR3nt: TGTGCCAGCAGCTTGCCTAGCCAAAACTACAATGAGCAGTTCTTC
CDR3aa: CASSLPSQNYNEQFF

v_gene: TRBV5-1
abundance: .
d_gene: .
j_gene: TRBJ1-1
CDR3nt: TGCGCCAGCAGCTGGGATGGGGGGGCTGAAGCTTTCTTT
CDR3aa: CASSWDGGAEAFF

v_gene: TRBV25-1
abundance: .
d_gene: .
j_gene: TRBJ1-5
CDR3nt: TGTGCCAGCAGCACAGGGACCCCCTTTAATCAGCCCCAGCATTTT
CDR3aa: CASSTGTPFNQPQHF

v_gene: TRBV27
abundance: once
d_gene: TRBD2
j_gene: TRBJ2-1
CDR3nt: TGTGCCAGCAGTGAGAGTAGCGGGAGGGCGATGAGGGGTGAGCAGTTCTTC
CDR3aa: CASSESSGRAMRGEQFF

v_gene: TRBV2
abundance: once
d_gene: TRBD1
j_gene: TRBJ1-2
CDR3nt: TGTGCCAGCAGTCTAGGACAGGGGTCCTATTATGGCTACACCTTC
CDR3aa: CASSLGQGSYYGYTF

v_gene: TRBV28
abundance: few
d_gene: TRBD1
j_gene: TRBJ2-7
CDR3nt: TGTGCCAGCAGATCCGGGACAGGGAGTATCCACGAGCAGTACTTC
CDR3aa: CASRSGTGSIHEQYF

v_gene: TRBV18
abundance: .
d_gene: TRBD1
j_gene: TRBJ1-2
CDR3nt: TGTGCCAGCTCAAGACAGGGAGACAACTATGGCTACACCTTC
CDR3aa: CASSRQGDNYGYTF

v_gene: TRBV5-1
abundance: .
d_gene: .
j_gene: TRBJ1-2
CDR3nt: TGCGCCAGCAGCTTGGAATCCGACAAGCTTGTGGGCTACACCTTC
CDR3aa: CASSLESDKLVGYTF

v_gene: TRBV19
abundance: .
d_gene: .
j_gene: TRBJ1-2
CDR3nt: TGTGCCAGTAGTATATCGGGAATTGGCTACACCTTC
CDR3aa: CASSISGIGYTF

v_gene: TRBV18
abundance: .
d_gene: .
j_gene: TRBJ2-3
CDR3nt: TGTGCCAGCTCACCGGGGGCAGGGGATACGCAGTATTTT
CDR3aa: CASSPGAGDTQYF

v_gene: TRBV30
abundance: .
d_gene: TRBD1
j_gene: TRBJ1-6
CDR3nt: TGTGCCTGGAAAGGGACAGGGTGGTCACCCCTCCACTTT
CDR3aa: CAWKGTGWSPLHF

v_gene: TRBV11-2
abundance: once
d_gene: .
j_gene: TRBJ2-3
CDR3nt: TGTGCCAGCAGCTTAGAAGTGGCGGTATATACGCAGTATTTT
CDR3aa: CASSLEVAVYTQYF

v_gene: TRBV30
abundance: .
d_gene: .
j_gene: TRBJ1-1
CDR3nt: TGTGCCTGGAGTGTCGGGGTCCCGAACACTGAAGCTTTCTTT
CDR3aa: CAWSVGVPNTEAFF

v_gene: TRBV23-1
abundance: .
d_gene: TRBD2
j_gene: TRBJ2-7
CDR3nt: TGCGCCAGCACCCCTAGCGGGAGGGTGCCCTACGAGCAGTACTTC
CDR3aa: CASTPSGRVPYEQYF

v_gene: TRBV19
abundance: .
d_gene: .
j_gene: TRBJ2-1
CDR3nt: TGTGCCAGTAGTACGGACAGAGGTACCTACAATGAGCAGTTCTTC
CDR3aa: CASSTDRGTYNEQFF

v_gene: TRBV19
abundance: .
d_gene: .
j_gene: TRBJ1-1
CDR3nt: TGTGCCAGTAGTTTTAGGGGTTATATCACTGAAGCTTTCTTT
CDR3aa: CASSFRGYITEAFF

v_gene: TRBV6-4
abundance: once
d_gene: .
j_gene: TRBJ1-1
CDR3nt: TGTGCCAGCAGTTTCGACAGTAACACTGAAGCTTTCTTT
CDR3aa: CASSFDSNTEAFF

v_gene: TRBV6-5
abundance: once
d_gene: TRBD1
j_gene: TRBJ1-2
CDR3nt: TGTGCCAGCAGACGGACAGGGCCTTATGGCTACACCTTC
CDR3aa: CASRRTGPYGYTF